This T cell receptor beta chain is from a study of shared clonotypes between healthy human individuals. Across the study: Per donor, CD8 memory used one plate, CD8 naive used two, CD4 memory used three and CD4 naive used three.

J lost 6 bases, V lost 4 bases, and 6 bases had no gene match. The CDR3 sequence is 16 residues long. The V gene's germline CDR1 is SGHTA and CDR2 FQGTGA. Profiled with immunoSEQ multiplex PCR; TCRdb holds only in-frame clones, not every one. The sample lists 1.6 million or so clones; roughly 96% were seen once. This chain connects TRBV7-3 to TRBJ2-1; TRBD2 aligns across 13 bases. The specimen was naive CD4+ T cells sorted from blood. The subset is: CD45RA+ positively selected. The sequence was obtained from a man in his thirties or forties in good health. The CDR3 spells CASSSPGLAGANEQFF. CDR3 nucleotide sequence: TGTGCCAGCAGCTCTCCCGGACTAGCGGGAGCCAATGAGCAGTTCTTC.